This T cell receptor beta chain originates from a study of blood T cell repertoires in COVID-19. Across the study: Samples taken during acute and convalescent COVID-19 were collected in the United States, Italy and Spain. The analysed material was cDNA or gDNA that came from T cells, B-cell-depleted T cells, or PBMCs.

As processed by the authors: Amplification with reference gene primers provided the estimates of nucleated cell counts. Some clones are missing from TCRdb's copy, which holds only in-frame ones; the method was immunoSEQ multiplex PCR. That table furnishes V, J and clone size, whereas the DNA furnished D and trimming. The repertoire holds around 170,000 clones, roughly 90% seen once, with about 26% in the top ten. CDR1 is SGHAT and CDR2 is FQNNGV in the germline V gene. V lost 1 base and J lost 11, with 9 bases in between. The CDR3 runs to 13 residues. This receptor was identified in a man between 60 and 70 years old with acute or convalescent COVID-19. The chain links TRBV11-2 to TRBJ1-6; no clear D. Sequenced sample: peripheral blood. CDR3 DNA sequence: TGTGCCAGCAGCTTAGGTTTCGGGGCACCCCTCCACTTT. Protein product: CASSLGFGAPLHF.